One sample yielded the 14 T cell receptor beta chains listed below, sequenced in a study of PD-L1 blockade in urothelial cancer (dated 2017 in TCRdb). Libraries came from the immunoSEQ multiplex PCR assay. TCRdb mirrors the immuneACCESS table, restricted to in-frame sequences. Some clones are absent from its copies; in checked studies, under half trace to an unresolved V gene, and the reason for the others is unknown. This sample comprises roughly 30,000 clones, more than 85% of them detected only once. About 2% of the sample comes from the top ten. The sequencing used PBMCs, collected around atezolizumab (anti-PD-L1) treatment. All receptors come from a man aged 45-65 years with urothelial cancer.

V and J are TRBV7-2 and TRBJ1-5; the match to TRBD1 covers 9 bases. Germline-derived CDR1 and CDR2 are SGHTA and FQGNSA. This CDR3 is 17 amino acids long. Germline trimming cut 6 bases from V and 3 bases from J; bases unmatched to any gene: 12. The CDR3 nucleotides read TGTGCCAGCAGTCCCCCCGGACAGGGGAGATTCAATCAGCCCCAGCATTTT. Translating it yields CASSPPGQGRFNQPQHF.

The chain couples TRBV6-5 to TRBJ1-2; the match to TRBD1 covers 7 bases. The CDR3 has 11 amino acids. Germline loops: CDR1 MNHEY, CDR2 SVGAGI. V trimming: 11 bases; J trimming: 2 bases; junction bases outside the gene matches: 2. As DNA, the CDR3 is TGTGCCGTACAGGGGAACTATGGCTACACCTTC. Translated, it gives CAVQGNYGYTF.

This chain uses TRBV19 with TRBJ2-7, with a tentative D call TRBD1 (6 bases). V lost 5 bases and J lost 7, with 15 bases in between. CDR1 and CDR2 from the germline V gene are LNHDA and SQIVND (reference sequence). The CDR3 extends over 13 amino acids. CDR3 loop: CASSGSRGSEQYF. The CDR3 DNA reads as TGTGCCAGTAGTGGATCCAGGGGTTCGGAGCAGTACTTC.

The rearrangement links TRBV10-2 to TRBJ2-7; 8 nucleotides agree with TRBD1. Trimming at V came to 4 bases and at J to 1 base, leaving 12 bases not matched to a gene. CDR1 WSHSY and CDR2 SAAADI come from the germline V gene. The CDR3 spans 17 residues. Here the CDR3 reads CASSALPTGANSYEQYF. The DNA of the CDR3 is TGCGCCAGCAGTGCTCTTCCGACAGGGGCAAATTCCTACGAGCAGTACTTC.

The chain links TRBV7-9 to TRBJ2-1; no definite D call. Per the germline V gene, CDR1 is SEHNR and CDR2 is FQNEAQ (reference sequence). The V end was cut by 8 bases, the J end by 3 bases, with 8 bases between. CDR3 length equals 12 residues. In DNA form, the CDR3 reads TGTGCCAGCGGGCTGAGCTACAATGAGCAGTTCTTC. It translates to CASGLSYNEQFF.

The rearrangement links TRBV10-2 to TRBJ2-3; 9 nucleotides align to TRBD2. The germline CDR1 and CDR2 sequences are WSHSY and SAAADI. V lost 6 bases, J lost 4 bases, and 5 bases stayed unmatched. The CDR3 loop spans 14 amino acids. The CDR3 region has the DNA TGCGCCAGCAGGGGCGGGGGGGCTGCAGATACGCAGTATTTT. Encoded protein: CASRGGGAADTQYF.

The V call is TRBV15, the J call TRBJ2-7; 8 bases fit TRBD1. The CDR3 has 16 amino acids. V shed 3 bases and J 6 bases; nucleotides not matched to a gene: 13. CDR1 and CDR2 from the germline V gene are LNHNV and YYDKDF (reference sequence). The DNA for the CDR3 is TGTGCCACCAGCAGGAGTCCAGGACAGGGAAGAGGCGAGCAGTACTTC. Protein: CATSRSPGQGRGEQYF.

The gene calls are TRBV5-3 and TRBJ2-1; tentative D call: TRBD2 (5 bases). TRBV5-3 is flagged as an ORF with uncertain function. V gave up 4 bases and J gave up 8 bases, with 16 bases separating them. The CDR3 consists of 14 residues. CDR3 nucleotides: TGTGCCAGAAGCCCCGGAGCGGAGGCGTATGAGCAGTTCTTC. This gives the protein CARSPGAEAYEQFF.

V and J are TRBV11-3 and TRBJ2-3; weak D call: TRBD1 (5 bases). This CDR3 spans 15 amino acids. Per the germline V gene, CDR1 is SGHNT and CDR2 is YENEEA. V lost 1 base to trimming and J lost 0 bases, with 8 bases between them. The DNA for the CDR3 is TGTGCCAGCAGCTTAGGGGGCGGTAGCACAGATACGCAGTATTTT. This codes for CASSLGGGSTDTQYF. Full variable domain (remainder filled in from reference TRBV11-3 and TRBJ2-3): EAGVVQSPRYKIIEKKQPVAFWCNPISGHNTLYWYLQNLGQGPELLIRYENEEAVDDSQLPKDRFSAERLKGVDSTLKIQPAELGDSAVYLCASSLGGGSTDTQYFGPGTRLTVL.

The gene calls are TRBV6-5 and TRBJ1-3; no reliable D call. The germline V gene encodes CDR1 MNHEY and CDR2 SVGAGI. Trimming took 0 bases from V and 2 from J, leaving 8 bases between them. The CDR3 consists of 15 residues. The CDR3 here is CASSYSPVAGNTIYF. CDR3 coding DNA: TGTGCCAGCAGTTACTCGCCGGTGGCTGGAAACACCATATATTTT.

The chain is built from TRBV30 and TRBJ2-2; the D gene is possibly TRBD2 (5 bases). V gave up 1 base and J gave up 8 bases, with 11 bases separating them. In germline, CDR1 is GTSNPN, CDR2 SVGIG (reference sequence). This CDR3 has 13 amino acids. In DNA form, the CDR3 reads TGTGCCTGGAGTGGGACTTCATGGGGGGAGCTGTTTTTT. Its protein product is CAWSGTSWGELFF.

The V and J genes are TRBV7-6 and TRBJ2-1; 7 nucleotides line up with TRBD2. Germline V gives CDR1 SGHVS, CDR2 FNYEAQ. J lost 5 bases, V lost 1 base, and 5 bases had no gene match. The CDR3 runs to 15 residues. CDR3 nucleotides: TGTGCCAGCAGCTTAGGTTCTAGCGGAAACAATGAGCAGTTCTTC. Its translation is CASSLGSSGNNEQFF.

V and J are TRBV6-5 and TRBJ1-1; D is unclear. Trimming left V 5 bases short and J 10 bases short, with 11 bases between. There are 11 residues in the CDR3. The germline V gene has CDR1 MNHEY and CDR2 SVGAGI. For the CDR3, the DNA is TGTGCCAGCAGTACACCCGGGAGAGCTTTCTTT. It encodes CASSTPGRAFF.

This clone is a singleton in its sample. V is TRBV19 and J is TRBJ2-5; 10 positions agree with TRBD2. Trimming took 4 bases from V and 3 from J; bases not matched to a gene: 2. The germline gives CDR1 LNHDA, CDR2 SQIVND (reference sequence). The CDR3 is 14 amino acids. The CDR3 DNA is TGTGCCAGTAGTAATGGACTAGCGGAAGAGACCCAGTACTTC. This translates into CASSNGLAEETQYF.